This TCR beta chain was identified in a study of graft-versus-host responses after intestinal transplantation. Study-level background: Multivisceral, liver-intestinal, or isolated intestinal grafts went to recipients. Tacrolimus and steroids were given for roughly 3 years to all recipients after anti-thymocyte globulin induction. General study findings and limits: The recipient marrow held GvH clones, and some of them showed up first in ileum or blood.

Here immunoSEQ multiplex PCR was the method, and the copy in TCRdb shows in-frame clones only, minus some. The sample records more than 80,000 clones, 83% being singletons. The CDR3 has 16 amino acids. Germline V gives CDR1 MDHEN, CDR2 SYDVKM. Trimming removed 3 bases at V and 4 bases at J, with 18 bases between. As to this clone: No antigen is known for it.

This chain uses TRBV28 with TRBJ1-2, with D tentatively TRBD1 (6 bases). This specimen was unstimulated CD8+ T cells sorted from spleen or lymph node cells, taken before intestinal transplant. The receptor was derived from a human donor who received an intestinal transplant. CDR3 nucleotide sequence: TGTGCCAGCAGTTTCGTTAGAGGGGGGAAGCTCTATGGCTACACCTTC. It translates to CASSFVRGGKLYGYTF.